A single sample gave rise to the 14 T cell receptor beta chains below, sequenced in a study of blood T cells in healthy people across ages. A second PCR, run for roughly 7 to 12 cycles, used a sample-barcoded 5' primer plus a J-beta primer mix. TCRdb analysed the 5' RACE reads with MiXCR anew, one entry per CDR3 protein. The table has around 1.7 million distinct CDR3 sequences, roughly 27% seen once; the top ten hold about 8%. The sequencing sample was made of blood. These receptors were collected from a woman in her twenties or thirties in good health.

The J gene is TRBJ1-2, the V gene TRBV27, with 10 nucleotides matching TRBD1. CDR1 MNHEY and CDR2 SMNVEV come from the germline V gene (reference sequence). V lost 3 bases and J lost 8; bases outside the gene matches: 6. This CDR3 has 14 amino acids. The CDR3 region has the DNA TGTGCCAGCAGTTTGTGGGACAGGGGAGGAGGCTACACCTTC. It specifies CASSLWDRGGGYTF.

This clonotype was picked up a small number of times. This chain links TRBV5-1 with TRBJ2-1, with D uncertain. Trimming took 0 bases from V and 10 from J, leaving 14 bases between them. Germline V CDR1 and CDR2: SGHRS, YFSETQ. CDR3 length: 14 amino acids. This CDR3 is CASSLAGSAKEQFF. The CDR3 nucleotides are TGCGCCAGCAGCTTGGCCGGATCGGCCAAGGAGCAGTTCTTC.

The chain joins TRBV20-1 to TRBJ2-3; 7 bases line up with TRBD2. V lost 5 bases, J lost 2 bases, and 19 bases stayed unmatched. CDR1 DFQATT and CDR2 SNEGSKA come from the germline V gene (reference sequence). The CDR3 runs to 18 residues. CDR3 sequence: CSAGVGGYRGGYTDTQYF. The CDR3 bases are TGCAGTGCTGGGGTCGGGGGGTATCGGGGTGGATACACAGATACGCAGTATTTT.

The chain joins TRBV5-5 to TRBJ2-2; a possible D gene is TRBD2 (6 bases). The germline V gene encodes CDR1 SGHKS and CDR2 YYEKEE (reference sequence). This CDR3 has 15 residues. The germline V and J ends were trimmed by 0 bases and 5 bases, with 11 bases remaining between them. In nucleotides, the CDR3 is TGTGCCAGCAGCTTGGCGAGGCGGGATACCGGGGAGCTGTTTTTT. This codes for CASSLARRDTGELFF.

This chain links TRBV5-5 with TRBJ2-5; D not resolved. V dropped 4 bases and J dropped 11 bases, with 15 bases sitting between them. The length of the CDR3 is 12 residues. CDR1 is SGHKS, CDR2 YYEKEE, per germline (reference sequence). DNA of the CDR3: TGTGCCAGCAGCATCGAAGACGGTGAGCAGTACTTC. This sequence encodes CASSIEDGEQYF.

The CDR3, as DNA: TGTGCCAGCAGCCCGTACCCCCGCGAGCAGTACTTC. Translation gives CASSPYPREQYF. The chain links TRBV5-5 to TRBJ2-7; no definite D call. This CDR3 spans 12 amino acids. V lost 4 bases and J lost 6, with 11 bases in between. Germline V CDR1 and CDR2: SGHKS, YYEKEE (reference sequence).

This clonotype was seen ten or more times. The chain employs TRBV20-1 and TRBJ2-5; the D is unclear. The CDR3 has 11 residues. V lost 3 bases and J 5 bases, leaving 7 bases between the germline ends. CDR1 is DFQATT and CDR2 is SNEGSKA in the germline V gene (reference sequence). CDR3: CSARSPETQYF. CDR3 sequence (DNA): TGCAGTGCTAGGTCACCGGAGACCCAGTACTTC.

The chain combines TRBV7-9 with TRBJ1-6; 7 nucleotides agree with TRBD1. CDR1 is SEHNR, CDR2 FQNEAQ, per germline (reference sequence). V lost 1 base, J lost 9 bases, and 9 bases stayed unmatched. The CDR3 runs to 16 residues. The CDR3 sequence is CASSLEPGGSASPLHF. CDR3 DNA sequence: TGTGCCAGCAGCTTAGAGCCAGGGGGATCGGCTTCACCCCTCCACTTT.

This clonotype has ten or more counts. This chain links TRBV5-1 with TRBJ2-7; maybe TRBD2 (6 bases). Germline assignment: CDR1 SGHRS and CDR2 YFSETQ. The V and J ends lost 0 bases and 2 bases respectively, with 12 bases between them. The CDR3 extends over 15 amino acids. CDR3 loop: CASSLAAGLTYEQYF. CDR3 bases: TGCGCCAGCAGCTTGGCCGCCGGACTAACCTACGAGCAGTACTTC.

The chain has TRBV20-1 and TRBJ2-7; TRBD1 aligns across 9 bases. Germline-derived CDR1 and CDR2 are DFQATT and SNEGSKA (reference sequence). This CDR3 is 12 amino acids long. V trimming: 5 bases; J trimming: 3 bases; junction bases outside the gene matches: 2. CDR3 in DNA: TGCAGTGCTGAGGGACAGGGCTACGAGCAGTACTTC. Its translation: CSAEGQGYEQYF.

This chain uses TRBV4-1 with TRBJ1-2; D gene uncertain. Germline V gene lookup returns CDR1 MGHRA and CDR2 YSYEKL. The V end was cut by 0 bases, the J end by 5 bases, with 13 bases between. The CDR3 has 15 amino acids. Written as DNA, the CDR3 is TGCGCCAGCAGCCAAGAAAGAGTGGGCTGGTATGGCTACACCTTC. Translating gives CASSQERVGWYGYTF.

This clonotype occurred a few times. CDR3 bases: TGCGCCAGCAGCCGCGGGACCAACAATGAAAAACTGTTTTTT. Its translation: CASSRGTNNEKLFF. The chain carries TRBV5-1 and TRBJ1-4, with D maybe TRBD1 (5 bases). Germline V gene lookup returns CDR1 SGHRS and CDR2 YFSETQ. Between the trimmed V and J ends, which lost 4 bases and 5 bases, there was a span of 12 bases. This CDR3 is 14 amino acids long. The full variable domain, with the rest looked up from reference TRBV5-1 and TRBJ1-4, is KAGVTQTPRYLIKTRGQQVTLSCSPISGHRSVSWYQQTPGQGLQFLFEYFSETQRNKGNFPGRFSGRQFSNSRSEMNVSTLELGDSALYLCASSRGTNNEKLFFGSGTQLSVL.

The chain joins TRBV6-2 or TRBV6-3 to TRBJ2-5; the match to TRBD2 covers 8 bases. There are 15 residues in the CDR3. V gave up 3 bases and J gave up 11 bases; unmatched junction bases: 14. From germline, CDR1 is MNHEY and CDR2 SVGEGT. The CDR3 DNA reads as TGTGCCAGCAGTTATGGACTAGCACTCTACAATGAGCAGTACTTC. This translates into CASSYGLALYNEQYF.

This clonotype has a handful of counts. One end of the junction fails to match germline, which may point to a read error. V is TRBV18 and J is TRBJ2-5, with D perhaps TRBD1 or TRBD2 (5 bases each). The CDR3 contains 13 residues. Germline lookup yields CDR1 KGHSH and CDR2 LQKENI. This CDR3 reads CASSPYRDETQYF. In DNA form, the CDR3 reads TGTGCCAGTTCACCTTACCGGGACGAGACCCAGTACTTC.